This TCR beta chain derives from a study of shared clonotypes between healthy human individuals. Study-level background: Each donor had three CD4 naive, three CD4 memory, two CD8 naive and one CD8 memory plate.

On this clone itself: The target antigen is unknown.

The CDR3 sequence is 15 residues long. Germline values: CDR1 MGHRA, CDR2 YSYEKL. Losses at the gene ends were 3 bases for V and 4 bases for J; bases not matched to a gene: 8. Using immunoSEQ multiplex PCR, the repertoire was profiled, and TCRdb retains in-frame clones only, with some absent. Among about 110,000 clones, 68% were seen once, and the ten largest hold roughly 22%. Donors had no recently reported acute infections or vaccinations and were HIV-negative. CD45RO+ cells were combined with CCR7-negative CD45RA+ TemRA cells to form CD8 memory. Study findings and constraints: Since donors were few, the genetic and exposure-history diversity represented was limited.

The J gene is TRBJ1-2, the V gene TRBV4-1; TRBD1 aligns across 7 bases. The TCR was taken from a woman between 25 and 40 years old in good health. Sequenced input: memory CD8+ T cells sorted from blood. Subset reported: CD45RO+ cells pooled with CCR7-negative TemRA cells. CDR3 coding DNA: TGCGCCAGCAGCCAGGACGGACAGGACGCCTATGGCTACACCTTC. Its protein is CASSQDGQDAYGYTF.